Here is one T cell receptor beta chain with its context. Its antigen is unidentified. The data originate from a study of Ad26.COV2.S vaccination and SARS-CoV-2 variants. Overall study findings and caveats: For non-spike TCRs, breadth in vaccine recipients resembled that in placebo recipients.

Germline loops: CDR1 SGHRS, CDR2 YFSETQ. CDR3 size: 14 residues. V lost 0 bases, J lost 7 bases, and 2 bases stayed unmatched. Some clones are missing from TCRdb's copy, which holds only in-frame ones; the method was immunoSEQ multiplex PCR. The table has about 680,000 clones, roughly nine tenths seen once. Stated treatment: over 15 received Ad26.COV2.S at low or high dose, single or two shots; about 5 received placebo; per-sample allocation not given. The investigators took samples on day 63 after the first vaccine or placebo injection. This receptor was taken from a person aged 18-65 years who received the Ad26.COV2.S COVID-19 vaccine or a placebo. The sequencing used peripheral blood, collected in a trial of Ad26.COV2.S vaccine versus placebo. The chain carries TRBV5-1 and TRBJ2-1; the match to TRBD1 covers 9 bases. CDR3 in amino acids: CASSLGDRVNEQFF. In nucleotides, the CDR3 is TGCGCCAGCAGCTTGGGGGACAGGGTGAATGAGCAGTTCTTC.